These 21 T cell receptor beta chains came from one sample sequenced in a study of cytomegalovirus exposure and HLA in healthy donors. PCR was performed using 60 Vbeta and 13 Jbeta primers. The assay was immunoSEQ multiplex PCR, and TCRdb's table has in-frame clones only and misses some. This sample contains some 160,000 clones. Sequencing was performed on PBMCs. The receptors stem from a man between 25 and 39 years old in good health and CMV-seronegative.

This rearrangement joins TRBV11-3 to TRBJ2-5, with 9 bases lining up with TRBD2. The V gene end was trimmed by 0 bases and the J gene end by 5 bases; junction bases not matched to a gene: 7. This CDR3 contains 16 residues. CDR1 is SGHNT and CDR2 is YENEEA in the germline V gene. The CDR3 DNA sequence: TGTGCCAGCAGCTTAGATCATAGCGGGAGCCGGGAGACCCAGTACTTC. Protein: CASSLDHSGSRETQYF.

The chain carries TRBV29-1 and TRBJ1-1, with 10 bases lining up with TRBD1. Trimming at V came to 8 bases and at J to 5 bases, leaving 5 bases not matched to a gene. Germline-derived CDR1 and CDR2 are SQVTM and ANQGSEA. The CDR3 totals 12 residues. The CDR3 loop reads CSLGQGGTEAFF. For the CDR3, the DNA is TGCAGCCTTGGACAGGGGGGGACTGAAGCTTTCTTT. Using reference TRBV29-1 and TRBJ1-1 for the parts outside the CDR3, the full variable domain is SAVISQKPSRDICQRGTSLTIQCQVDSQVTMMFWYRQQPGQSLTLIATANQGSEATYESGFVIDKFPISRPNLTFSTLTVSNMSPEDSSIYLCSLGQGGTEAFFGQGTRLTVV.

The chain has TRBV5-1 and TRBJ2-2, with D unresolved. The CDR3 sequence is 13 residues long. The V end lost 7 bases, the J end lost 0 bases, and 7 bases lay between the germline ends. In germline, CDR1 is SGHRS, CDR2 YFSETQ. CDR3 bases: TGCGCCAGCGCGGATGCGAACACCGGGGAGCTGTTTTTT. Translated: CASADANTGELFF.

The chain joins TRBV19 to TRBJ2-7; D is ambiguous. Per germline, CDR1 LNHDA and CDR2 SQIVND (reference sequence). Trimming removed 1 base at V and 0 bases at J, with 10 bases between. The CDR3 extends over 15 amino acids. CDR3 residues: CASSIGFTSSYEQYF. CDR3 in DNA: TGTGCCAGTAGTATAGGGTTCACCAGCTCCTACGAGCAGTACTTC.

This chain links TRBV6-6 with TRBJ2-5; 7 bases line up with TRBD2. The CDR3 runs 15 residues. CDR1 MNHNY and CDR2 SVGAGI come from the germline V gene (reference sequence). V gave up 6 bases and J gave up 4 bases; unmatched junction bases: 11. This chain's CDR3 is CASRTRGGVGETQYF. The CDR3, as DNA: TGTGCCAGCAGGACCCGTGGGGGGGTCGGAGAGACCCAGTACTTC.

This chain connects TRBV20-1 to TRBJ1-1; a possible D gene is TRBD1 (6 bases). Germline lookup yields CDR1 DFQATT and CDR2 SNEGSKA (reference sequence). V lost 5 bases, J lost 5 bases, and 9 bases lay in between. This CDR3 comprises 11 residues. CDR3 in amino acids: CSASTGTEAFF. The CDR3 DNA reads TGCAGTGCTTCAACAGGGACTGAAGCTTTCTTT.

This chain joins TRBV5-1 and TRBJ2-7; 8 bases align to TRBD2. Matching the DNA end better, TRBJ2-1 makes the J call doubtful. Germline-derived CDR1 and CDR2 are SGHRS and YFSETQ. The CDR3 is made up of 16 amino acids. The CDR3 is CASSLAPGGTYNEQFF. The DNA for the CDR3 is TGCGCCAGCAGCTTGGCTCCGGGAGGGACCTACAATGAGCAGTTCTTC.

The CDR3: CASAPRGFSGNTIYF. CDR3 DNA: TGTGCCAGCGCTCCCAGGGGATTCTCTGGAAACACCATATATTTT. The rearrangement uses TRBV7-9 and TRBJ1-3; weak D call: TRBD1 (6 bases). This CDR3 contains 15 residues. CDR1 SEHNR and CDR2 FQNEAQ come from the germline V gene (reference sequence). V was trimmed by 8 bases and J by 0 bases, leaving 14 bases between them.

The chain combines TRBV28 with TRBJ1-4; 7 positions agree with TRBD1. This CDR3 region has 14 residues. The V gene's germline CDR1 is MDHEN and CDR2 SYDVKM. Unmatched junction bases numbered 7, after V lost 6 bases and J lost 6 bases. The CDR3 sequence is CASRTQGTYEKLFF. The DNA for the CDR3 is TGTGCCAGCAGGACACAGGGGACTTATGAAAAACTGTTTTTT.

The rearrangement joins TRBV9 to TRBJ1-3; D ambiguous. The CDR3 is 16 residues long. V was pared by 4 bases and J by 0 bases, with 14 bases between. Germline V gene data show CDR1 as SGDLS and CDR2 as YYNGEE. The CDR3 DNA is TGTGCCAGCAGCTTCAACTCCCGTCTCTCTGGAAACACCATATATTTT. This codes for CASSFNSRLSGNTIYF.

This chain joins TRBV18 and TRBJ2-4; 9 nucleotides align to TRBD1. This CDR3 region has 14 residues. V dropped 2 bases and J dropped 11; count of bases not matched to a gene: 7. CDR1 and CDR2 from the germline V gene are KGHSH and LQKENI. The CDR3: CASSPNRDRAVQYF. As DNA, the CDR3 is TGTGCCAGCTCACCAAACCGGGACAGGGCGGTTCAGTACTTC.

The chain joins TRBV30 to TRBJ1-1; 7 bases fit TRBD1. Germline loops: CDR1 GTSNPN, CDR2 SVGIG (reference sequence). Trimming cost V 2 bases and J 4 bases; bases outside gene matches: 4. The CDR3 length is 13 residues. The CDR3 spells CAWSQTGLTEAFF. The CDR3, as DNA: TGTGCCTGGAGTCAGACAGGGCTCACTGAAGCTTTCTTT.

V gene TRBV5-1 combines with J gene TRBJ2-7, with 12 bases matching TRBD2. Unmatched junction bases numbered 4, after V lost 0 bases and J lost 6 bases. The CDR3 runs to 15 residues. CDR1 is SGHRS and CDR2 is YFSETQ in the germline V gene. The CDR3 nucleotides are TGCGCCAGCAGCTTGGTGGCTAGCGGGAGGGCCGAGCAGTACTTC. Protein sequence: CASSLVASGRAEQYF.

The genes are TRBV27 and TRBJ1-5; D unresolved. This CDR3 comprises 15 residues. Deletions cut 1 base from V and 3 bases from J, with 10 bases between. From germline, CDR1 is MNHEY and CDR2 SMNVEV (reference sequence). CDR3 sequence: CASSLYGGINQPQHF. The DNA for the CDR3 is TGTGCCAGCAGTTTATACGGAGGAATCAATCAGCCCCAGCATTTT.

The gene calls are TRBV7-9 and TRBJ1-1; D remains unclear. The ends were cut back, 3 bases at V and 5 bases at J, with 10 bases in the middle. This CDR3 is 13 amino acids long. The V gene's germline CDR1 is SEHNR and CDR2 FQNEAQ (reference sequence). This CDR3 reads CASSFGGETEAFF. CDR3 nucleotide sequence: TGTGCCAGCAGCTTTGGAGGCGAGACTGAAGCTTTCTTT. The full variable domain, its missing parts supplied by reference TRBV7-9 and TRBJ1-1, is DTGVSQNPRHKITKRGQNVTFRCDPISEHNRLYWYRQTLGQGPEFLTYFQNEAQLEKSRLLSDRFSAERPKGSFSTLEIQRTEQGDSAMYLCASSFGGETEAFFGQGTRLTVV.

This chain connects TRBV10-1 to TRBJ2-3, with 9 bases identical to TRBD2. The germline V gene has CDR1 WNHNN and CDR2 SYGVQD (reference sequence). Trimming cost V 0 bases and J 1 base; bases outside gene matches: 2. The CDR3 spans 16 residues. The DNA for the CDR3 is TGCGCCAGCAGTGAGTCGAGACTAGCGGGCACAGATACGCAGTATTTT. Translating it yields CASSESRLAGTDTQYF.

V is TRBV19 and J is TRBJ2-5; 7 bases are a match to TRBD1. This CDR3 is built from 12 residues. CDR1 and CDR2 (germline): LNHDA, SQIVND (reference sequence). The J segment lost 4 bases and the V segment lost 4 bases, leaving 0 bases of the junction unmatched. CDR3 region: CASSTGGETQYF. CDR3 coding DNA: TGTGCCAGTAGTACAGGGGGAGAGACCCAGTACTTC.

The genes are TRBV25-1 and TRBJ1-2; D ambiguous. This CDR3 comprises 14 residues. The germline V gene has CDR1 MGHDK and CDR2 SYGVNS. With 2 bases removed from V and 2 bases from J, the gap between germline ends came to 9 bases. CDR3 in DNA: TGTGCCAGCAGTGAAAGTAGAGGGAACTATGGCTACACCTTC. This sequence encodes CASSESRGNYGYTF.

Here the CDR3 reads CASSPPDRATPEAFF. As DNA, the CDR3 is TGTGCCAGCTCACCCCCGGACAGGGCTACTCCTGAAGCTTTCTTT. This chain connects TRBV18 to TRBJ1-1, with TRBD1 identical over 8 bases. The CDR3 runs to 15 residues. Germline V CDR1 and CDR2: KGHSH, LQKENI. V lost 3 bases and J lost 6; bases outside the gene matches: 9.

The chain employs TRBV13 and TRBJ1-5; 8 bases align to TRBD1. The CDR3 consists of 16 residues. Per germline, CDR1 PRHDT and CDR2 FYEKMQ (reference sequence). The trim removed 2 bases at V and 6 bases at J, leaving 9 bases unmatched. CDR3 sequence (DNA): TGTGCCAGCAGCTTATACTCTGGACAGGGCGGTCAGCCCCAGCATTTT. It specifies CASSLYSGQGGQPQHF.

The chain carries TRBV9 and TRBJ1-1, with D possibly TRBD1 on 5 matching bases. Trimming took 0 bases from V and 0 from J, leaving 12 bases between them. CDR3 size: 16 residues. The germline V gene has CDR1 SGDLS and CDR2 YYNGEE. The CDR3 DNA is TGTGCCAGCAGCGTAGACCCAGGACATATGAACACTGAAGCTTTCTTT. Its protein product is CASSVDPGHMNTEAFF.